These 30 T cell receptor beta chains share one sample of origin, sequenced in a study of shared clonotypes between healthy human individuals (dated by TCRdb to the early 2020s). The library was produced with the immunoSEQ multiplex PCR assay. TCRdb carries this immuneACCESS record with in-frame sequences only. Its versions omit some clonotypes, under half of them owing to an unresolved V gene in the studies checked, with the rest unexplained. The sample table holds roughly 200,000 clones, of which over 50% were seen once. Of the sample, less than 11% is held by the ten largest clones. The sample consisted of memory CD4+ T cells sorted from blood. Reading the label with the study, this specimen's cell subset or site is: CD45RA-negative fraction. All receptors come from a man under 40 in good health.

V is TRBV18 and J is TRBJ2-1; TRBD1 aligns across 7 bases. This CDR3 has 15 residues. The V gene's germline CDR1 is KGHSH and CDR2 LQKENI. V shed 6 bases and J 3 bases; nucleotides not matched to a gene: 8. As DNA, the CDR3 is TGTGCCAGCTCCCGACAGGGCCCCAACTACAATGAGCAGTTCTTC. This codes for CASSRQGPNYNEQFF. Full variable domain (outside the CDR3, taken from reference TRBV18 and TRBJ2-1): NAGVMQNPRHLVRRRGQEARLRCSPMKGHSHVYWYRQLPEEGLKFMVYLQKENIIDESGMPKERFSAEFPKEGPSILRIQQVVRGDSAAYFCASSRQGPNYNEQFFGPGTRLTVL.

The V and J genes are TRBV5-1 and TRBJ2-2; D gene ambiguous. This CDR3 spans 13 amino acids. Germline loops: CDR1 SGHRS, CDR2 YFSETQ. The V gene lost 0 bases and the J gene lost 5 bases, with 5 bases spanning the gap. The CDR3: CASSLAGTGELFF. CDR3 in DNA: TGCGCCAGCAGCTTGGCTGGGACCGGGGAGCTGTTTTTT.

V gene TRBV15 combines with J gene TRBJ2-7; D is unresolved. V lost 0 bases, J lost 5 bases, and 5 bases lay in between. From germline, CDR1 is LNHNV and CDR2 YYDKDF (reference sequence). This CDR3 is 12 amino acids long. CDR3 in amino acids: CATSRDLDEQYF. Written as DNA, the CDR3 is TGTGCCACCAGCAGAGATCTCGACGAGCAGTACTTC.

The chain recombines TRBV10-1 with TRBJ2-5; TRBD1 matches at 7 bases. The CDR3 covers 15 residues. From germline, CDR1 is WNHNN and CDR2 SYGVQD (reference sequence). V was pared by 5 bases and J by 4 bases, with 10 bases of the junction left unmatched. The CDR3 region is CASSRGGAKGETQYF. For the CDR3, the DNA is TGCGCCAGCAGTCGAGGGGGCGCGAAGGGAGAGACCCAGTACTTC.

The table lists this clone with a few counts. V gene TRBV7-9 combines with J gene TRBJ2-6; 10 bases map to TRBD1. Trimming cost V 7 bases and J 2 bases; bases outside gene matches: 11. Looked up from germline, CDR1 is SEHNR and CDR2 is FQNEAQ (reference sequence). CDR3 length: 18 amino acids. The CDR3 spells CASTQTGTGAAGANVLTF. CDR3 nucleotide sequence: TGTGCCAGCACCCAAACCGGGACAGGGGCGGCTGGGGCCAACGTCCTGACTTTC.

The chain recombines TRBV2 with TRBJ2-7, with 12 bases identical to TRBD2. J was trimmed by 2 bases and V by 6 bases; bases with no gene match: 5. This CDR3 has 15 residues. The germline CDR1 and CDR2 sequences are SNHLY and FYNNEI. This chain's CDR3 is CASRRLAGVAYEQYF. For the CDR3, the DNA is TGTGCCAGCAGAAGACTAGCGGGAGTTGCCTACGAGCAGTACTTC.

This clone has more than one count but fewer than ten. The rearrangement uses TRBV7-6 and TRBJ2-7, with 11 bases fitting TRBD2. This CDR3 is 17 amino acids long. The V segment lost 5 bases and the J segment 1 base; nucleotides outside the gene matches: 10. Germline values: CDR1 SGHVS, CDR2 FNYEAQ. This CDR3 is CASSALTSGILSYEQYF. DNA of the CDR3: TGTGCCAGCAGCGCGCTGACTAGCGGGATATTGTCCTACGAGCAGTACTTC.

In its sample, this clone was seen many times. The chain employs TRBV11-2 and TRBJ1-1; no definite D call. Germline V lookup: CDR1 SGHAT, CDR2 FQNNGV. The CDR3 sequence is 15 residues long. V lost 1 base to trimming and J lost 1 base, with 10 bases between them. The CDR3 DNA sequence: TGTGCCAGCAGCTTAGGTGTGGTGGGGAACACTGAAGCTTTCTTT. Its protein product is CASSLGVVGNTEAFF.

The chain links TRBV27 to TRBJ2-1, with D perhaps TRBD1 or TRBD2 (5 bases each). V was cut by 3 bases and J by 7 bases, with 13 bases left in between. This CDR3 comprises 14 residues. Looked up from germline, CDR1 is MNHEY and CDR2 is SMNVEV (reference sequence). The DNA of the CDR3 is TGTGCCAGCAGTTTCCGGGACGCCTTAAATGAGCAGTTCTTC. The encoded protein is CASSFRDALNEQFF.

The chain has TRBV7-2 and TRBJ2-3; 10 nucleotides agree with TRBD1. V gave up 5 bases and J gave up 1 base; unmatched junction bases: 15. This CDR3 is built from 19 residues. Germline CDR1 SGHTA, CDR2 FQGNSA. In DNA, the CDR3 is TGTGCCAGCAGCACCCCGACAGGGGGCGTAACGTCAGGCACAGATACGCAGTATTTT. It codes for CASSTPTGGVTSGTDTQYF.

This sequence joins TRBV5-4 and TRBJ1-2; 8 nucleotides align to TRBD1. V dropped 4 bases and J dropped 8; count of bases not matched to a gene: 10. The CDR3 runs to 14 residues. Germline V gene sequence: CDR1 SGHNT, CDR2 YYREEE (reference sequence). Here the CDR3 reads CASSLNQGAGGYTF. The CDR3 DNA sequence: TGTGCCAGCAGCCTCAACCAGGGGGCTGGCGGCTACACCTTC.

This clone came up a few times. This chain uses TRBV28 with TRBJ2-2; D gene ambiguous. V lost 3 bases to trimming and J lost 2 bases, with 13 bases between them. CDR3 length equals 16 residues. CDR1 and CDR2 from the germline V gene are MDHEN and SYDVKM. The CDR3 protein is CASSLILRQNTGELFF. Written as DNA, the CDR3 is TGTGCCAGCAGTTTGATTCTTCGACAAAACACCGGGGAGCTGTTTTTT. The full variable domain, its missing parts supplied by reference TRBV28 and TRBJ2-2, is DVKVTQSSRYLVKRTGEKVFLECVQDMDHENMFWYRQDPGLGLRLIYFSYDVKMKEKGDIPEGYSVSREKKERFSLILESASTNQTSMYLCASSLILRQNTGELFFGEGSRLTVL.

This chain uses TRBV28 with TRBJ2-1; D remains ambiguous. V gave up 2 bases and J gave up 0 bases, with 5 bases separating them. This CDR3 region has 14 residues. Germline CDR1 MDHEN, CDR2 SYDVKM. The CDR3 DNA reads TGTGCCAGCAGTTTAAGTTTCTCCTACAATGAGCAGTTCTTC. It translates to CASSLSFSYNEQFF.

The chain uses TRBV7-3 and TRBJ2-3; D unresolved. Germline CDR1 and CDR2: SGHTA and FQGTGA. Trimming took off 4 bases at V and 4 bases at J, with 12 bases between the two ends. CDR3 length equals 14 residues. The CDR3 bases are TGTGCCAGCAGCTCCGCCCCGGGTGCAGATACGCAGTATTTT. Translation: CASSSAPGADTQYF. Looking up the rest from reference TRBV7-3 and TRBJ2-3 gives the full variable domain: GAGVSQTPSNKVTEKGKYVELRCDPISGHTALYWYRQSLGQGPEFLIYFQGTGAADDSGLPNDRFFAVRPEGSVSTLKIQRTERGDSAVYLCASSSAPGADTQYFGPGTRLTVL.

V and J are TRBV9 and TRBJ2-1; possibly TRBD2 for D (5 bases). Germline assignment: CDR1 SGDLS and CDR2 YYNGEE. Between the trimmed V and J ends, which lost 3 bases and 4 bases, there was a span of 17 bases. This CDR3 contains 16 residues. The CDR3 nucleotides are TGTGCCAGCAGCGAGCGAGCGGTCATGACGTACAATGAGCAGTTCTTC. Protein product: CASSERAVMTYNEQFF.

This clone was counted many times. The chain combines TRBV5-4 with TRBJ2-1; TRBD1 agrees at 7 bases. CDR1 and CDR2 from the germline V gene are SGHNT and YYREEE (reference sequence). The junction had 6 bases not matched to a gene; V was cut back by 6 bases and J by 3 bases. The CDR3 has 14 residues. CDR3 in amino acids: CASTQQGNYNEQFF. The CDR3 nucleotides are TGTGCCAGCACCCAACAGGGGAACTACAATGAGCAGTTCTTC.

This chain links TRBV18 with TRBJ1-4; 7 positions match TRBD1. CDR3 length: 14 residues. CDR1 KGHSH and CDR2 LQKENI come from the germline V gene. Germline trimming cut 6 bases from V and 3 bases from J; bases unmatched to any gene: 4. Here the CDR3 reads CASSSTGSNEKLFF. Written as DNA, the CDR3 is TGTGCCAGCTCTTCGACAGGGTCTAATGAAAAACTGTTTTTT.

The chain recombines TRBV14 with TRBJ2-7, with D maybe TRBD2 (6 bases). The germline V gene encodes CDR1 SGHDN and CDR2 FVKESK. The CDR3 contains 15 residues. The ends were cut back, 1 base at V and 3 bases at J, with 13 bases in the middle. The DNA of the CDR3 is TGTGCCAGCAGCCAAGGATCCCGGGAGCTCTACGAGCAGTACTTC. Its translation: CASSQGSRELYEQYF.

This clone appeared once. The chain joins TRBV23-1 to TRBJ2-7; D perhaps matches TRBD2 (6 bases). TRBV23-1 counts as an open reading frame of uncertain function. Trimming stripped 0 bases from V and 1 base from J, with 13 bases between. The CDR3 has 16 residues. The CDR3 here is CASSQSCRESSYEQYF. The CDR3, as DNA: TGCGCCAGCAGTCAATCGTGCCGGGAGAGTTCCTACGAGCAGTACTTC.

The J gene is TRBJ1-1, the V gene TRBV28, with D perhaps TRBD1 (5 bases). This CDR3 has 13 residues. V lost 6 bases, J lost 5 bases, and 13 bases lay in between. Germline V gene sequence: CDR1 MDHEN, CDR2 SYDVKM. The CDR3 protein is CASSLRGWTEAFF. The CDR3 nucleotides are TGTGCCAGCAGCCTTCGGGGGTGGACTGAAGCTTTCTTT.

This chain connects TRBV2 to TRBJ1-2; weak D call: TRBD1 (6 bases). The CDR3 sequence is 13 residues long. Between the trimmed V and J ends, which lost 4 bases and 7 bases, there was a span of 13 bases. Germline CDR1 is SNHLY and CDR2 is FYNNEI. CDR3 DNA sequence: TGTGCCAGCAGTGGACAGGTGTTTAGTGGCTACACCTTC. Translation gives CASSGQVFSGYTF.

The rearrangement links TRBV5-8 to TRBJ2-7, with 9 bases lining up with TRBD2. Germline V gene data show CDR1 as SGHTS and CDR2 as YDEGEE. CDR3 length: 16 residues. Trimming at V came to 2 bases and at J to 2 bases, leaving 8 bases not matched to a gene. CDR3 amino acids: CASSFRLAGATYEQYF. DNA for the CDR3: TGTGCCAGCAGCTTCCGCTTAGCGGGAGCTACCTACGAGCAGTACTTC.

This chain uses TRBV5-4 with TRBJ1-4; TRBD1 agrees at 7 bases. Germline V gives CDR1 SGHNT, CDR2 YYREEE (reference sequence). The V segment lost 2 bases and the J segment 0 bases; nucleotides outside the gene matches: 4. This CDR3 has 16 residues. As DNA, the CDR3 is TGTGCCAGCAGCTTCGGACAGGTTGCAACTAATGAAAAACTGTTTTTT. The encoded protein is CASSFGQVATNEKLFF.

This rearrangement joins TRBV6-1 to TRBJ2-2; D is uncertain. V lost 3 bases and J 5 bases, leaving 22 bases between the germline ends. In germline, CDR1 is MNHNS, CDR2 SASEGT. This CDR3 comprises 18 residues. CDR3 sequence: CASSDQFGSFTLTGELFF. DNA of the CDR3: TGTGCCAGCAGTGACCAATTTGGGTCCTTCACCTTAACCGGGGAGCTGTTTTTT.

The genes are TRBV18 and TRBJ1-5; D is possibly TRBD1 (6 bases). This CDR3 contains 17 residues. In germline, CDR1 is KGHSH, CDR2 LQKENI. V lost 3 bases and J 0 bases, leaving 15 bases between the germline ends. Here the CDR3 reads CASSPWGADYSNQPQHF. The CDR3 DNA follows: TGTGCCAGCTCACCCTGGGGGGCAGATTATAGCAATCAGCCCCAGCATTTT. Using reference TRBV18 and TRBJ1-5 for the parts outside the CDR3, the full variable domain is NAGVMQNPRHLVRRRGQEARLRCSPMKGHSHVYWYRQLPEEGLKFMVYLQKENIIDESGMPKERFSAEFPKEGPSILRIQQVVRGDSAAYFCASSPWGADYSNQPQHFGDGTRLSIL.

This clone was seen more than once but under ten times. V and J are TRBV5-1 and TRBJ1-2; D is unresolved. The CDR3 has 16 amino acids. Trimming stripped 0 bases from V and 8 bases from J, with 20 bases between. Germline CDR1 and CDR2: SGHRS and YFSETQ. In DNA form, the CDR3 reads TGCGCCAGCAGCTTGGGGGCTAAAGAGGGCCTTGGAGGCTACACCTTC. Translated: CASSLGAKEGLGGYTF.

This clone was counted many times. The chain has TRBV30 and TRBJ2-3; TRBD2 matches 8 bases. Per the germline V gene, CDR1 is GTSNPN and CDR2 is SVGIG (reference sequence). This CDR3 has 13 residues. J lost 11 bases, V lost 0 bases, and 7 bases had no gene match. Written as DNA, the CDR3 is TGTGCCTGGAGTGTACGACGGGAGGGGGAGCAGTATTTT. Translated, it gives CAWSVRREGEQYF.

The chain has TRBV7-2 and TRBJ2-2; no firm D call. Between the trimmed V and J ends, which lost 6 bases and 4 bases, there was a span of 15 bases. CDR3 length equals 15 residues. The germline gives CDR1 SGHTA, CDR2 FQGNSA. CDR3 nucleotide sequence: TGTGCCAGCAGGACCGGGCTAGGGTTCACCGGGGAGCTGTTTTTT. It specifies CASRTGLGFTGELFF.

This clone was counted between two and nine times. The rearrangement uses TRBV29-1 and TRBJ2-5; the match to TRBD2 covers 11 bases. V shed 0 bases, J shed 5 bases, and the junction held 23 bases outside the gene matches. Germline V gives CDR1 SQVTM, CDR2 ANQGSEA. The CDR3 consists of 21 residues. CDR3: CSVEDSKERRFQIAGGETQYF. The CDR3 DNA reads as TGCAGCGTTGAAGATTCCAAAGAACGACGTTTCCAAATAGCGGGAGGGGAGACCCAGTACTTC.

This clone was counted only a few times. CDR3 nucleotides: TGTGCCAGCAGTTTAAAAGGGGCCGGGTACGAGCAGTACTTC. Its translation: CASSLKGAGYEQYF. This chain uses TRBV27 with TRBJ2-7, with D tentatively TRBD1 (5 bases). Germline loops: CDR1 MNHEY, CDR2 SMNVEV (reference sequence). V lost 2 bases to trimming and J lost 4 bases, with 12 bases between them. The CDR3 length is 14 residues.